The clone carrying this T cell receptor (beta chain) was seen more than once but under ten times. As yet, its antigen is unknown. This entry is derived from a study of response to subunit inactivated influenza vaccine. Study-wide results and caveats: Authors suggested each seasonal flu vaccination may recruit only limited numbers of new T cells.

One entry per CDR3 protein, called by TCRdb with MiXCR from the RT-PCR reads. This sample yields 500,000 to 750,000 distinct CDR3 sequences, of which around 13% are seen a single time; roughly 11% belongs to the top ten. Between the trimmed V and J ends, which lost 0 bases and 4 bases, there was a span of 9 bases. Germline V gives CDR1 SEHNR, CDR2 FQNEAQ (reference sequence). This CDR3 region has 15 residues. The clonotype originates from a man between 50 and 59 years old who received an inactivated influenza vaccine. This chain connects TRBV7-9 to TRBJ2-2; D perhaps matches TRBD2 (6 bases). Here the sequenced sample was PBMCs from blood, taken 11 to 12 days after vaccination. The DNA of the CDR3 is TGTGCCAGCAGCTTAGCTAGCGGTCGCACCGGGGAGCTGTTTTTT. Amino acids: CASSLASGRTGELFF.